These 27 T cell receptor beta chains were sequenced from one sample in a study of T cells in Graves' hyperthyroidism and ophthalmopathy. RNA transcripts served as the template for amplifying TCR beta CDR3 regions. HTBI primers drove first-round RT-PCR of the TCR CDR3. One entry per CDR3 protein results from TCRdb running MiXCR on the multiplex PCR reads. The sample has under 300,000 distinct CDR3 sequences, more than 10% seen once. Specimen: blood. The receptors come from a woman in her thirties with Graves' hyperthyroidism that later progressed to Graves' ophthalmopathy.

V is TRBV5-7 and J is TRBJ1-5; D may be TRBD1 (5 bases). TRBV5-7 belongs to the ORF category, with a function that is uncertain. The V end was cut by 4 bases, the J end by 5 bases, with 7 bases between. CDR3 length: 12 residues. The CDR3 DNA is TGTGCCAGCAGCGCACAGGATCAGCCCCAGCATTTT. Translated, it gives CASSAQDQPQHF.

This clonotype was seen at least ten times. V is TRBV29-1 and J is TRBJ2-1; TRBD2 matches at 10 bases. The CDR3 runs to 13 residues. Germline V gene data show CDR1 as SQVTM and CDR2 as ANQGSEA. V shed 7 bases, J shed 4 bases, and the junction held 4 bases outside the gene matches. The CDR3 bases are TGCAGCGAGTGGACTAGCGGTTACAATGAGCAGTTCTTC. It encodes CSEWTSGYNEQFF.

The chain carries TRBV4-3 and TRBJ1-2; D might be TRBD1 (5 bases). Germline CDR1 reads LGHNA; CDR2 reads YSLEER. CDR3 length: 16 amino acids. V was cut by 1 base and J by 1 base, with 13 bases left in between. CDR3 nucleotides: TGCGCCAGCAGCCAAGGGGACCAGGCGGATAACTATGGCTACACCTTC. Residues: CASSQGDQADNYGYTF.

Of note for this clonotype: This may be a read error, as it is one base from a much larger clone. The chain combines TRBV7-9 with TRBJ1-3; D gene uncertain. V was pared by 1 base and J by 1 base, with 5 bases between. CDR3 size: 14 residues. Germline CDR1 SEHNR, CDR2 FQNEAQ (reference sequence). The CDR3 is CASSLGASGNTIYF. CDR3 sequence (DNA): TGTGCCAGCAGCTTAGGGGCTTCTGGAAACACCATATATTTT. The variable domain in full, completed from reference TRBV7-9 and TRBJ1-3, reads DTGVSQNPRHKITKRGQNVTFRCDPISEHNRLYWYRQTLGQGPEFLTYFQNEAQLEKSRLLSDRFSAERPKGSFSTLEIQRTEQGDSAMYLCASSLGASGNTIYFGEGSWLTVV.

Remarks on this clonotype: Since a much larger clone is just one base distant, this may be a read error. CDR3 sequence reads: CASSGAPASGQFF. The CDR3 DNA sequence: TGTGCCAGCAGCGGAGCTCCAGCTAGCGGGCAGTTCTTC. The chain carries TRBV6-2 or TRBV6-3 and TRBJ2-1, with 7 positions matching TRBD2. CDR1 is MNHEY, CDR2 SVGEGT, per germline. J lost 12 bases, V lost 6 bases, and 11 bases had no gene match. This CDR3 has 13 amino acids.

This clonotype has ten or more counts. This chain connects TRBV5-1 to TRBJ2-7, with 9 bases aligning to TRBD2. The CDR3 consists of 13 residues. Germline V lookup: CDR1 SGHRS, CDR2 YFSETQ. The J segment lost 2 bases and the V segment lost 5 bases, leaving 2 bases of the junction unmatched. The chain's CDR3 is CASRREGPYEQYF. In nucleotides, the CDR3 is TGCGCCAGCAGGCGGGAGGGCCCCTACGAGCAGTACTTC.

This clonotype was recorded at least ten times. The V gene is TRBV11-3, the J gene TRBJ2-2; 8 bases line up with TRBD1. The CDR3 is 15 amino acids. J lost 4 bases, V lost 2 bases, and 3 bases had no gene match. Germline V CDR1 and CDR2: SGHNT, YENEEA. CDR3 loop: CASSLWTGSTGELFF. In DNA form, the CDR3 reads TGTGCCAGCAGCTTATGGACAGGGAGCACCGGGGAGCTGTTTTTT.

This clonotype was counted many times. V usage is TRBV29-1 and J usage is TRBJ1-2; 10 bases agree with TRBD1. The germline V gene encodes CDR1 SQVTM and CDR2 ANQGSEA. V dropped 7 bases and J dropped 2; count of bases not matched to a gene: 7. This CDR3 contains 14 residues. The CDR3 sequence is CSAPGQGGNYGYTF. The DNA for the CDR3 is TGCAGCGCTCCCGGACAGGGGGGCAACTATGGCTACACCTTC. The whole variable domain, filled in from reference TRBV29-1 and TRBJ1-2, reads SAVISQKPSRDICQRGTSLTIQCQVDSQVTMMFWYRQQPGQSLTLIATANQGSEATYESGFVIDKFPISRPNLTFSTLTVSNMSPEDSSIYLCSAPGQGGNYGYTFGSGTRLTVV.

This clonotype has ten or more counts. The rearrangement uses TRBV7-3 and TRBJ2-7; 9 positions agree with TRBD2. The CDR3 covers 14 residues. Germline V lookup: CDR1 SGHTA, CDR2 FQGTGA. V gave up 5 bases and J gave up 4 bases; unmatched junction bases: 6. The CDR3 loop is CASSLSGSGYEQYF. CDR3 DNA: TGTGCCAGCAGCCTTAGCGGGAGCGGGTACGAGCAGTACTTC.

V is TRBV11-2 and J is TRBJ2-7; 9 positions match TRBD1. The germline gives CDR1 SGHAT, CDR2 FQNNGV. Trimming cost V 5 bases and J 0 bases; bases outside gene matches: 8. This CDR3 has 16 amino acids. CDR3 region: CASSPQQGAISYEQYF. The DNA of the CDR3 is TGTGCCAGCAGCCCACAACAGGGGGCTATCTCCTACGAGCAGTACTTC.

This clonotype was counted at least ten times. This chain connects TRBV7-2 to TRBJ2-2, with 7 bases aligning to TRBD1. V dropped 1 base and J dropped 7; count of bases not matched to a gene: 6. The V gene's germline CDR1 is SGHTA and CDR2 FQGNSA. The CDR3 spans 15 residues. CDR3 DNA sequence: TGTGCCAGCAGCTTAGTGACAGGGAGTGTCGGGGAGCTGTTTTTT. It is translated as CASSLVTGSVGELFF. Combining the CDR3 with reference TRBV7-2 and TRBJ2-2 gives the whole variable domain GAGVSQSPSNKVTEKGKDVELRCDPISGHTALYWYRQSLGQGLEFLIYFQGNSAPDKSGLPSDRFSAERTGGSVSTLTIQRTQQEDSAVYLCASSLVTGSVGELFFGEGSRLTVL.

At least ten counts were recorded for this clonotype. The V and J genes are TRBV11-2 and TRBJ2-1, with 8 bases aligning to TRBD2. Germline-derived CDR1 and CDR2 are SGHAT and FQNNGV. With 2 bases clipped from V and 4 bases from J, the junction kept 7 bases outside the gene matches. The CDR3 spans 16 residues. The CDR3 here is CASSLFFSGSYNEQFF. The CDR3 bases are TGTGCCAGCAGCTTATTCTTCAGCGGGAGTTACAATGAGCAGTTCTTC.

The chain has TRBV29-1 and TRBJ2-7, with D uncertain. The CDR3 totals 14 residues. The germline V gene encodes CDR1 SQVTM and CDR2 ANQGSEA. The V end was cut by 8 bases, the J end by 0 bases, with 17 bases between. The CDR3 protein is CSPMTSISSYEQYF. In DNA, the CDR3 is TGCAGCCCAATGACTTCAATTAGCTCCTACGAGCAGTACTTC.

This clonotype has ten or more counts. The CDR3 coding sequence is TGTGCCAGCAGTGCCCGAAGTGTGGCAGGGCTCAACGAGCAGTACTTC. Amino acid sequence: CASSARSVAGLNEQYF. The chain employs TRBV27 and TRBJ2-7, with D maybe TRBD1 (5 bases). In germline, CDR1 is MNHEY, CDR2 SMNVEV (reference sequence). V lost 5 bases, J lost 5 bases, and 22 bases lay in between. The CDR3 contains 16 residues.

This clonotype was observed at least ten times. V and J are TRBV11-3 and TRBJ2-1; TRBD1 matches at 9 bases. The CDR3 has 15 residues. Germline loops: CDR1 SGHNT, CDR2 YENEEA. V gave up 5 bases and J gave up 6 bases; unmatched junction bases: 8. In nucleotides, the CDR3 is TGTGCCAGCAGCCGAGCGGGACAGGGAACCAATGAGCAGTTCTTC. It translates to CASSRAGQGTNEQFF. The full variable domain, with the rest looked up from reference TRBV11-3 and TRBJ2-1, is EAGVVQSPRYKIIEKKQPVAFWCNPISGHNTLYWYLQNLGQGPELLIRYENEEAVDDSQLPKDRFSAERLKGVDSTLKIQPAELGDSAVYLCASSRAGQGTNEQFFGPGTRLTVL.

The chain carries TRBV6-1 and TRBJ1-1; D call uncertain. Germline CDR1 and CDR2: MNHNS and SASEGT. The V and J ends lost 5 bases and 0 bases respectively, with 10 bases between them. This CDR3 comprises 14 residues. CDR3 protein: CASSPPGVNTEAFF. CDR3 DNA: TGTGCCAGCAGTCCACCGGGCGTGAACACTGAAGCTTTCTTT.

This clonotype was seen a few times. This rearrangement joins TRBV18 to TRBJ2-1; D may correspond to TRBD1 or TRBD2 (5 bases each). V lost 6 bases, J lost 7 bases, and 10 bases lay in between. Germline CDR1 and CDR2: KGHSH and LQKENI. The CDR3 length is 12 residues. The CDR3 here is CASSDWGNEQFF. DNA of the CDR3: TGTGCCAGCTCCGATTGGGGGAATGAGCAGTTCTTC.

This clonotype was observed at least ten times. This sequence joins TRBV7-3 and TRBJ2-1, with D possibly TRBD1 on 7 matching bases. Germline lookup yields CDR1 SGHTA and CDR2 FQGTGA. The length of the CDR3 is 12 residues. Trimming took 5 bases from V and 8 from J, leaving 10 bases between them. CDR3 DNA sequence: TGTGCCAGCAGCGGAGGGGGCGATGAGCAGTTCTTC. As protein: CASSGGGDEQFF.

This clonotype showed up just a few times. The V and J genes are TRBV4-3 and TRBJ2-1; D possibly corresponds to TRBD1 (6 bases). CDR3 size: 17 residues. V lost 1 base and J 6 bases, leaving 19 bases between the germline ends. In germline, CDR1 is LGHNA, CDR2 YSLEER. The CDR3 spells CASSQATGTKMGNEQFF. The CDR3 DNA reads TGCGCCAGCAGCCAAGCCACCGGGACAAAAATGGGCAATGAGCAGTTCTTC.

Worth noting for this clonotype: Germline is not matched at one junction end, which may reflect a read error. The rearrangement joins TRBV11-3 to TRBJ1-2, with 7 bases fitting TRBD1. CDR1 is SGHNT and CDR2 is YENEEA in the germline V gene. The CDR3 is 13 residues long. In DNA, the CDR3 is TGTGCCAGCAGCCTAGACAGGGACTATGGCTACACCTTC. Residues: CASSLDRDYGYTF. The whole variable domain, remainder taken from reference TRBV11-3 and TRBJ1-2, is EAGVVQSPRYKIIEKKQPVAFWCNPISGHNTLYWYLQNLGQGPELLIRYENEEAVDDSQLPKDRFSAERLKGVDSTLKIQPAELGDSAVYLCASSLDRDYGYTFGSGTRLTVV.

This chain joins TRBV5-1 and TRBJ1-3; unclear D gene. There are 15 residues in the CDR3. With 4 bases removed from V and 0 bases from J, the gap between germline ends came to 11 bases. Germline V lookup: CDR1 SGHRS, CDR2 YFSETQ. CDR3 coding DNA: TGCGCCAGCAGCCCTGGCTCCCGCTCTGGAAACACCATATATTTT. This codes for CASSPGSRSGNTIYF.

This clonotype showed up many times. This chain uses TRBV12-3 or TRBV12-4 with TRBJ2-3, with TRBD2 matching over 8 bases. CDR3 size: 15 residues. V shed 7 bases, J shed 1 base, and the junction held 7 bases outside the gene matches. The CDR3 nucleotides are TGTGCCAGCACCTTAGCGGGGTCTGGCACAGATACGCAGTATTTT. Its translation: CASTLAGSGTDTQYF.

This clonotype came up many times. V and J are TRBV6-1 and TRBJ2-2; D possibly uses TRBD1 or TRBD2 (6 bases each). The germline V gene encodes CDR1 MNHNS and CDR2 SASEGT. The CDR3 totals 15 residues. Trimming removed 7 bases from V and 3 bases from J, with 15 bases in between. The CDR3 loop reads CASMTFGGYTGELFF. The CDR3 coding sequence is TGTGCCAGCATGACCTTCGGGGGCTACACCGGGGAGCTGTTTTTT.

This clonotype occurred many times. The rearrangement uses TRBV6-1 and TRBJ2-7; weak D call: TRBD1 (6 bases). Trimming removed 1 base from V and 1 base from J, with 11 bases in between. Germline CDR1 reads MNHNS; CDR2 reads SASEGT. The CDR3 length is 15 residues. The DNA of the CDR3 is TGTGCCAGCAGTGAAGACAGGGTAGGTTCCTACGAGCAGTACTTC. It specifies CASSEDRVGSYEQYF.

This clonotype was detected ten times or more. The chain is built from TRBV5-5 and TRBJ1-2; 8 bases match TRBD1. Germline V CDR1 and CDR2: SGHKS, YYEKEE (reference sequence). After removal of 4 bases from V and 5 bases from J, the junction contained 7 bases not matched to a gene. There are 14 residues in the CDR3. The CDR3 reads CASSVDRVYYGYTF. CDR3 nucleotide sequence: TGTGCCAGCAGCGTGGACAGGGTTTATTATGGCTACACCTTC. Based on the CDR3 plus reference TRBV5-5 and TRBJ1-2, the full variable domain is DAGVTQSPTHLIKTRGQQVTLRCSPISGHKSVSWYQQVLGQGPQFIFQYYEKEERGRGNFPDRFSARQFPNYSSELNVNALLLGDSALYLCASSVDRVYYGYTFGSGTRLTVV.

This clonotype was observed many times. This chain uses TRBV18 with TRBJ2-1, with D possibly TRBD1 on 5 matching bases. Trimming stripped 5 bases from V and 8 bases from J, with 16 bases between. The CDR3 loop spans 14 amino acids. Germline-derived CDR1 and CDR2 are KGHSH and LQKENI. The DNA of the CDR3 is TGTGCCAGCTCAATCACAGGTAATCGAGATGAGCAGTTCTTC. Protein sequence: CASSITGNRDEQFF.

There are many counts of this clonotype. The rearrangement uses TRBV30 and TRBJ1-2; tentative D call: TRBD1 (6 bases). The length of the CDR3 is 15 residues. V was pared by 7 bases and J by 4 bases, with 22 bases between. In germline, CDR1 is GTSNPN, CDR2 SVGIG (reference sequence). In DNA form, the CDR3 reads TGTGCCTCCCAGGAGGGGGACTGGTCCATCTATGGCTACACCTTC. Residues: CASQEGDWSIYGYTF. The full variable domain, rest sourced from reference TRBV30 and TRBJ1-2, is SQTIHQWPATLVQPVGSPLSLECTVEGTSNPNLYWYRQAAGRGLQLLFYSVGIGQISSEVPQNLSASRPQDRQFILSSKKLLLSDSGFYLCASQEGDWSIYGYTFGSGTRLTVV.